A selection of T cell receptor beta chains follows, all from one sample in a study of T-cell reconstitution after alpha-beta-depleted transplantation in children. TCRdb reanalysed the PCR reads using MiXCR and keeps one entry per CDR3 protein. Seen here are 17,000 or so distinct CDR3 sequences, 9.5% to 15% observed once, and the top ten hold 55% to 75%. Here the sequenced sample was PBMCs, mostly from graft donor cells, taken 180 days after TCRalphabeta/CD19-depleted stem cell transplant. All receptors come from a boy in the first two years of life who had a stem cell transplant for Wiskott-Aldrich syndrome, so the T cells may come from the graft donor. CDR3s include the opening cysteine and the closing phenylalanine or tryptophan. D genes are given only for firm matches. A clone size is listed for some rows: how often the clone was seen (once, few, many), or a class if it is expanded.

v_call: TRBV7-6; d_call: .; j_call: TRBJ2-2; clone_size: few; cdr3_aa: CASSFGLPMNTGELFF; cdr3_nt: TGTGCCAGCAGCTTCGGGCTACCAATGAACACCGGGGAGCTGTTTTTT
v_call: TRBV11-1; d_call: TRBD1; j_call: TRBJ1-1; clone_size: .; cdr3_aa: CASSWGQGVIVSGTEAFF; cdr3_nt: TGTGCCAGCAGCTGGGGACAGGGCGTCATCGTTTCTGGGACTGAAGCTTTCTTT
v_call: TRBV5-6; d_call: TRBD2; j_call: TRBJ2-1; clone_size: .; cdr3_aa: CASSSGGGSSYNEQFF; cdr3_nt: TGTGCCAGCAGCTCCGGCGGGGGGAGCTCCTACAATGAGCAGTTCTTC
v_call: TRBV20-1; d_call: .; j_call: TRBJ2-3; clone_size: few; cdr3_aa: CSALQGDTQYF; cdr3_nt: TGCAGTGCCCTACAGGGAGATACGCAGTATTTT
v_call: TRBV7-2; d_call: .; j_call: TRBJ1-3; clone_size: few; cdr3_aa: CASSLAGVMNGNTIYF; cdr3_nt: TGTGCCAGCAGCTTAGCGGGTGTTATGAATGGAAACACCATATATTTT
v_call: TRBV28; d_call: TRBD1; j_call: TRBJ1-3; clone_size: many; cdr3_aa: CASSSLDPQGAGNTIYF; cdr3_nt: TGTGCCAGCAGTTCCCTTGATCCACAGGGGGCTGGAAACACCATATATTTT
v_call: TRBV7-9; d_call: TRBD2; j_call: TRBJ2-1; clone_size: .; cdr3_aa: CASSLRVGSGRF; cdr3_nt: TGTGCCAGCAGCTTAAGGGTGGGTAGCGGGAGATTC
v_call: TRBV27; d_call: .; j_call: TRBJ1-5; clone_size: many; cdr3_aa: CASSRLTWDQPQHF; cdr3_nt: TGTGCCAGCAGCCGACTAACCTGGGATCAGCCCCAGCATTTT
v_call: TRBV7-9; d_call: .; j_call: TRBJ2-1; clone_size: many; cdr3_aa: CASSYLIEENEQFF; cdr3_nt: TGTGCCAGCAGCTACCTGATTGAGGAAAATGAGCAGTTCTTC
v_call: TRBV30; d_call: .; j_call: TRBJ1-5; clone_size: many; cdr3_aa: CAWSVGNTYNQPQHF; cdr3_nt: TGTGCCTGGAGTGTAGGTAACACCTACAATCAGCCCCAGCATTTT
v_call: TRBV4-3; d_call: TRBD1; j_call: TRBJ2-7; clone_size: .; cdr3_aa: CASSQDRDRGGEQYF; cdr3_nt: TGCGCCAGCAGCCAAGACCGGGACAGGGGCGGTGAGCAGTACTTC
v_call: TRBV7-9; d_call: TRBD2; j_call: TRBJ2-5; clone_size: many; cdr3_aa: CASTERGGLETQYF; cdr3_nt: TGTGCCAGCACGGAGCGGGGGGGCTTGGAGACCCAGTACTTC
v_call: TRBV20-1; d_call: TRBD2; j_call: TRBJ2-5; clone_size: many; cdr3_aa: CSARDRLAGGETQYF; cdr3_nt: TGCAGTGCTAGAGATAGACTAGCGGGAGGAGAGACCCAGTACTTC
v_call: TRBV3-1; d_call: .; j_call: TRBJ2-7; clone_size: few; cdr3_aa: CASSPRIQFEQYF; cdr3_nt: TGTGCCAGCAGCCCCCGGATTCAATTCGAGCAGTACTTC
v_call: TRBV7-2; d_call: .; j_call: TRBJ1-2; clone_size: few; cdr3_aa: CASSLRGPYGYTF; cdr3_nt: TGTGCCAGCAGCTTACGGGGACCCTATGGCTACACCTTC
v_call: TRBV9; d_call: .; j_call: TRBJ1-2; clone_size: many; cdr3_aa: CASSTPTGGSLQGYTF; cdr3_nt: TGTGCCAGCAGCACCCCAACGGGGGGCTCTCTTCAGGGCTACACCTTC